These 20 T cell receptor beta chains were sequenced from one sample in a study of cytomegalovirus exposure and HLA in healthy donors. The PCR employed 60 Vbeta primers together with 13 Jbeta primers. The data were produced by immunoSEQ multiplex PCR, yet TCRdb's version contains in-frame clones alone and is incomplete. In total, the table holds fewer than 200,000 clones. Sequenced sample: PBMCs. The receptors shown here come from a man under 40 in good health and CMV-seronegative.

The chain has TRBV11-2 and TRBJ2-3; the D gene is possibly TRBD2 (7 bases). This CDR3 has 15 residues. V was cut by 1 base and J by 2 bases, with 10 bases left in between. CDR1 SGHAT and CDR2 FQNNGV come from the germline V gene. In DNA form, the CDR3 reads TGTGCCAGCAGCTTAGCCGGGGGGCCCACAGATACGCAGTATTTT. This codes for CASSLAGGPTDTQYF.

The chain links TRBV6-1 to TRBJ1-2; 7 bases are shared with TRBD1. Trimming at V came to 10 bases and at J to 4 bases, leaving 6 bases not matched to a gene. Germline loops: CDR1 MNHNS, CDR2 SASEGT. This CDR3 has 12 residues. The CDR3 DNA reads TGTGCCACCTTCGACAGGGCCTATGGCTACACCTTC. It codes for CATFDRAYGYTF.

The V gene is TRBV13, the J gene TRBJ2-1; 8 bases align to TRBD2. This CDR3 contains 13 residues. CDR1 is PRHDT, CDR2 FYEKMQ, per germline (reference sequence). The junction had 5 bases not matched to a gene; V was cut back by 4 bases and J by 9 bases. The CDR3 sequence: CASSSPGGVEQFF. CDR3 DNA: TGTGCCAGCAGCTCCCCGGGGGGGGTTGAGCAGTTCTTC. Looking up the rest from reference TRBV13 and TRBJ2-1 gives the full variable domain: AAGVIQSPRHLIKEKRETATLKCYPIPRHDTVYWYQQGPGQDPQFLISFYEKMQSDKGSIPDRFSAQQFSDYHSELNMSSLELGDSALYFCASSSPGGVEQFFGPGTRLTVL.

The V and J genes are TRBV27 and TRBJ2-6, with 7 bases aligning to TRBD2. The junction had 11 bases not matched to a gene; V was cut back by 8 bases and J by 1 base. The length of the CDR3 is 17 residues. CDR1 is MNHEY, CDR2 SMNVEV, per germline (reference sequence). CDR3 coding DNA: TGTGCCAGCGGACCCTTGGGGGGGTTTTCTGGGGCCAACGTCCTGACTTTC. Protein product: CASGPLGGFSGANVLTF.

This chain connects TRBV5-4 to TRBJ1-4; D unresolved. The germline CDR1 and CDR2 sequences are SGHNT and YYREEE (reference sequence). Between the trimmed V and J ends, which lost 4 bases and 7 bases, there was a span of 11 bases. The CDR3 contains 13 residues. The CDR3 loop is CASSVLLSEKLFF. Here the CDR3 DNA reads TGTGCCAGCAGCGTCCTCCTTAGTGAAAAACTGTTTTTT.

The chain has TRBV5-4 and TRBJ2-5; maybe TRBD2 (6 bases). Per germline, CDR1 SGHNT and CDR2 YYREEE (reference sequence). V shed 4 bases and J shed 5 bases, with 15 bases lying between them. CDR3 size: 14 residues. The CDR3 sequence: CASSLRGSGETQYF. Here the CDR3 DNA reads TGTGCCAGCAGCCTGAGAGGGAGCGGGGAGACCCAGTACTTC.

The gene calls are TRBV19 and TRBJ2-1, with 15 bases fitting TRBD2. V dropped 4 bases and J dropped 8; count of bases not matched to a gene: 6. The CDR3 contains 16 residues. The germline V gene encodes CDR1 LNHDA and CDR2 SQIVND (reference sequence). The CDR3 here is CASSTGLAGGPYEQFF. CDR3 nucleotide sequence: TGTGCCAGTAGTACAGGACTAGCGGGGGGGCCCTATGAGCAGTTCTTC.

The chain is built from TRBV6-4 and TRBJ2-1, with D possibly being TRBD2 (5 bases). Between the trimmed V and J ends, which lost 1 base and 7 bases, there was a span of 11 bases. The CDR3 loop spans 14 amino acids. The germline CDR1 and CDR2 sequences are MRHNA and SNTAGT. The CDR3 is CASSDLGPGNEQFF. As DNA, the CDR3 is TGTGCCAGCAGTGACTTGGGCCCGGGAAATGAGCAGTTCTTC.

The CDR3 is CASSEPSGSFNEQFF. DNA for the CDR3: TGTGCCAGCAGTGAGCCTAGCGGGTCATTCAATGAGCAGTTCTTC. V gene TRBV25-1 combines with J gene TRBJ2-1, with 8 bases that match TRBD2. With 3 bases clipped from V and 6 bases from J, the junction kept 7 bases outside the gene matches. The CDR3 has 15 residues. Germline CDR1 and CDR2: MGHDK and SYGVNS.

This rearrangement joins TRBV25-1 to TRBJ2-1, with 10 bases aligning to TRBD2. The CDR3 totals 16 residues. Trimming took 0 bases from V and 7 from J; bases not matched to a gene: 6. CDR1 MGHDK and CDR2 SYGVNS come from the germline V gene. CDR3 protein: CASSEYRHSGRNEQFF. CDR3 nucleotide sequence: TGTGCCAGCAGTGAATATAGGCATAGCGGGAGGAATGAGCAGTTCTTC.

The chain combines TRBV10-3 with TRBJ2-7; 9 bases are shared with TRBD1. The CDR3 covers 14 residues. Unmatched junction bases numbered 8, after V lost 8 bases and J lost 3 bases. Germline CDR1 reads ENHRY; CDR2 reads SYGVKD. DNA of the CDR3: TGTGCCATCGGGGACCCGGGACAGGGCTACGAGCAGTACTTC. Its protein product is CAIGDPGQGYEQYF.

This chain uses TRBV5-6 with TRBJ1-2, with D perhaps matching TRBD1 (6 bases). Trimming took 4 bases from V and 4 from J, leaving 23 bases between them. Looked up from germline, CDR1 is SGHDT and CDR2 is YYEEEE. The CDR3 is 17 amino acids. The CDR3: CASSPLGRGTYPYGYTF. As DNA, the CDR3 is TGTGCCAGCAGCCCGCTAGGGAGGGGGACATACCCCTATGGCTACACCTTC.

The rearrangement joins TRBV7-9 to TRBJ2-7; TRBD1 aligns across 11 bases. This CDR3 region has 14 residues. The junction had 5 bases not matched to a gene; V was cut back by 5 bases and J by 5 bases. Germline values: CDR1 SEHNR, CDR2 FQNEAQ (reference sequence). The chain's CDR3 is CASSLDRGRDEQYF. Written as DNA, the CDR3 is TGTGCCAGCAGCCTGGACAGGGGGCGCGACGAGCAGTACTTC.

This chain connects TRBV5-6 to TRBJ2-3; 9 bases match TRBD2. Germline CDR1 reads SGHDT; CDR2 reads YYEEEE. Trimming cost V 1 base and J 3 bases; bases outside gene matches: 0. The CDR3 is 14 amino acids. CDR3 amino acids: CASSLSGRTDTQYF. CDR3 sequence (DNA): TGTGCCAGCAGCTTGAGCGGGAGGACAGATACGCAGTATTTT. The entire variable domain, with the rest obtained from reference TRBV5-6 and TRBJ2-3, is as follows: DAGVTQSPTHLIKTRGQQVTLRCSPKSGHDTVSWYQQALGQGPQFIFQYYEEEERQRGNFPDRFSGHQFPNYSSELNVNALLLGDSALYLCASSLSGRTDTQYFGPGTRLTVL.

The genes are TRBV19 and TRBJ2-7; tentative D call: TRBD2 (6 bases). The CDR3 spans 12 residues. V lost 3 bases, J lost 6 bases, and 9 bases lay in between. The germline CDR1 and CDR2 sequences are LNHDA and SQIVND (reference sequence). The CDR3 region has the DNA TGTGCCAGTAGTATGGGACTCTTCGAGCAGTACTTC. Residues: CASSMGLFEQYF.

This chain uses TRBV19 with TRBJ1-2, with D possibly TRBD1 on 5 matching bases. The CDR3 loop spans 13 amino acids. Trimming cost V 7 bases and J 3 bases, with 12 bases left between them. Germline loops: CDR1 LNHDA, CDR2 SQIVND (reference sequence). This chain's CDR3 is CASTRREDYGYTF. CDR3 nucleotides: TGTGCCAGTACCCGCAGGGAGGACTATGGCTACACCTTC.

V usage is TRBV11-3 and J usage is TRBJ2-7, with unresolved D. Germline CDR1 is SGHNT and CDR2 is YENEEA. V dropped 5 bases and J dropped 3 bases, with 11 bases sitting between them. This CDR3 comprises 13 residues. CDR3 in amino acids: CASSPPPGYEQYF. For the CDR3, the DNA is TGTGCCAGCAGCCCTCCGCCAGGCTACGAGCAGTACTTC.

The gene calls are TRBV30 and TRBJ2-7; 7 bases are a match to TRBD1. Trimming at V came to 2 bases and at J to 0 bases, leaving 4 bases not matched to a gene. The germline V gene encodes CDR1 GTSNPN and CDR2 SVGIG (reference sequence). The CDR3 is 14 residues long. CDR3 DNA: TGTGCCTGGAGTACCGGGACAGCCTCCTACGAGCAGTACTTC. It yields the protein CAWSTGTASYEQYF.

The chain links TRBV7-9 to TRBJ2-7; D ambiguous. The germline V and J ends were trimmed by 1 base and 1 base, with 5 bases remaining between them. CDR1 is SEHNR, CDR2 FQNEAQ, per germline (reference sequence). This CDR3 has 13 residues. CDR3 amino acids: CASSLGPSYEQYF. CDR3 bases: TGTGCCAGCAGCTTAGGGCCGTCCTACGAGCAGTACTTC.

V is TRBV5-4 and J is TRBJ2-7; weak D call: TRBD1 (6 bases). Per germline, CDR1 SGHNT and CDR2 YYREEE (reference sequence). V lost 0 bases, J lost 3 bases, and 10 bases lay in between. The CDR3 is 14 residues long. The chain's CDR3 is CASSLVGASYEQYF. CDR3 bases: TGTGCCAGCAGCTTGGTGGGGGCGAGCTACGAGCAGTACTTC.